These T cell receptor beta chains were read from a single sample in a study of T cells in Graves' hyperthyroidism and ophthalmopathy. A single record per CDR3 protein comes from TCRdb applying MiXCR to the multiplex PCR reads. The repertoire includes 450,000 to 600,000 distinct CDR3 sequences, 14% of them detected once, and more than 11% sits in the top ten. Sequences were obtained from blood. These receptors were obtained from a woman aged 40 to 49 with Graves' hyperthyroidism. Both conserved end residues are part of each CDR3.

v_call	j_call	cdr3_aa
TRBV10-3	TRBJ1-1	CAISEMGPVNTEAFF
TRBV28	TRBJ2-7	CASSPPGAAYEQYF
TRBV18	TRBJ1-3	CASSGRDMSGNTIYF
TRBV20-1	TRBJ1-6	CSASRQGSNSPLHF
TRBV20-1	TRBJ2-1	CSARAVAGVYNEQFF
TRBV7-6	TRBJ1-5	CASSLLSGPNQPQHF
TRBV30	TRBJ2-2	CAWSVLGGSRTGELFF
TRBV5-1	TRBJ2-2	CASSWGLAGYTGELFF
TRBV19	TRBJ2-3	CASSMSETGSTDTQYF
TRBV7-8	TRBJ1-5	CASSLGSGTNQPQHF
TRBV7-8	TRBJ2-1	CASSLLGRAGGPSEQFF
TRBV4-1	TRBJ1-2	CASSHDRDGDYGYTF
TRBV6-1	TRBJ2-5	CASTGQGGVGETQYF
TRBV5-5	TRBJ2-7	CASSFDRDSYEQYF
TRBV5-6	TRBJ1-2	CASSPYKTANYGYTF
TRBV11-2	TRBJ2-1	CASSLAGPGNEQFF
TRBV4-1	TRBJ2-5	CASSQDFSETQYF
TRBV2	TRBJ2-1	CASRELAGGHSEQFF
TRBV7-3	TRBJ2-2	CASSPRAGSNTGELFF
TRBV7-9	TRBJ1-1	CASSLGGSVHTEAFF
TRBV5-1	TRBJ1-1	CVSRMETANTEAFF
TRBV6-1	TRBJ2-3	CASTKLAGGLTDTQYF
TRBV20-1	TRBJ2-1	CSARGGGQGSPNPYNEQFF
TRBV13	TRBJ2-7	CASTVRKEGNEQYF
TRBV7-9	TRBJ1-1	CASSPNSVNTEAFF
TRBV7-9	TRBJ2-1	CASSPSGLIAYNEQFF
TRBV24-1	TRBJ2-5	CATSDPTSGLLQETQYF
TRBV24-1	TRBJ2-7	CATSDFGHEQYF
TRBV20-1	TRBJ1-1	CSATGTGNTEAFF
TRBV28	TRBJ2-1	CASSPTGTGVNEQFF
TRBV5-1	TRBJ2-2	CASSLVAGDFTGELFF
TRBV7-2	TRBJ2-1	CASSLGQGGYNEQFF
TRBV7-3	TRBJ2-2	CASSSTTGDTGELFF